Following are 3 T cell receptor beta chains from one sample sequenced in a study of blood T cells in healthy people across ages. Together with a sample-barcoded 5' primer, a J-beta primer mix was included in a second PCR lasting roughly 6 to 12 cycles. TCRdb processed the 5' RACE reads anew with MiXCR; each CDR3 protein has one entry. The table lists approximately 780,000 distinct CDR3 sequences, roughly 25% of them singletons. The sample also formed part of further work on T cells of mothers and their children.

Sequenced material: blood. These receptors all stem from a boy aged 5-17 years in good health.

The CDR3 reads CASSPGPGTSRAGANVLTF. The CDR3 region has the DNA TGCGCCAGCAGCCCCGGGCCGGGAACATCTAGGGCCGGGGCCAACGTCCTGACTTTC. This sequence joins TRBV5-1 and TRBJ2-6, with TRBD2 as a possible D gene (5 bases). With 4 bases removed from V and 4 bases from J, the gap between germline ends came to 24 bases. The CDR3 is made up of 19 amino acids. Germline loops: CDR1 SGHRS, CDR2 YFSETQ.

The gene calls are TRBV28 and TRBJ1-1; TRBD1 might be the D (5 bases). V lost 7 bases and J lost 6, with 24 bases in between. The germline V gene has CDR1 MDHEN and CDR2 SYDVKM. CDR3 length equals 16 residues. The CDR3 DNA is TGTGCCAGCAAAAACAATTGGTGGGCGGGGGATGCTGAAGCTTTCTTT. This gives the protein CASKNNWWAGDAEAFF.

This clonotype appeared a few times. The chain has TRBV6-6 and TRBJ2-7; tentatively, D is TRBD2 (6 bases). Trimming removed 0 bases at V and 0 bases at J, with 9 bases between. This CDR3 has 15 residues. Germline CDR1 MNHNY, CDR2 SVGAGI (reference sequence). CDR3 sequence: CASSYSGGSSYEQYF. The CDR3 nucleotides read TGTGCCAGCAGTTACTCCGGGGGAAGCTCCTACGAGCAGTACTTC.